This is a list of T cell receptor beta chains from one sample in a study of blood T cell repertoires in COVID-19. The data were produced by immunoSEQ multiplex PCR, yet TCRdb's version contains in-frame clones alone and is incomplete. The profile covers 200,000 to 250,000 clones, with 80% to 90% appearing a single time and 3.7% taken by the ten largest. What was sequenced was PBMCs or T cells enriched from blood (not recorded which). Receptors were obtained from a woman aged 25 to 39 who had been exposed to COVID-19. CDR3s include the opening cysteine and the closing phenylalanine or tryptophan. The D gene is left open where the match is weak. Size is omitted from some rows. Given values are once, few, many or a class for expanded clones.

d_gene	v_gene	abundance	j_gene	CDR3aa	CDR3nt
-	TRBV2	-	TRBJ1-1	CASSGAGVTAEAFF	TGTGCCAGCAGTGGGGCGGGCGTGACGGCTGAAGCTTTCTTT
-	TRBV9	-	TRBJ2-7	CASSVAWGAGYEQYF	TGTGCCAGCAGCGTAGCCTGGGGAGCTGGCTACGAGCAGTACTTC
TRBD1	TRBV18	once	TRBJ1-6	CASSSRDRVNSPLHF	TGTGCCAGCTCGTCCCGGGACAGGGTAAATTCACCCCTCCACTTT
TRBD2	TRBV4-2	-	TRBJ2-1	CASSLGTSGNHEQFF	TGTGCCAGCAGCCTCGGGACTAGCGGGAACCATGAGCAGTTCTTC
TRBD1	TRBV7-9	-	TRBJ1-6	CASSLAGQGKSPLHF	TGTGCCAGCAGCTTAGCAGGACAGGGTAAATCACCCCTCCACTTT
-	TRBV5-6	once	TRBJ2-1	CASSLGLSSYNEQFF	TGTGCCAGCAGTTTGGGACTTAGCTCCTACAATGAGCAGTTCTTC
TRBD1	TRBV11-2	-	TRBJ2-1	CASTLRKVPGGAYNEQFF	TGTGCCAGCACCTTAAGGAAAGTTCCAGGGGGCGCCTACAATGAGCAGTTCTTC
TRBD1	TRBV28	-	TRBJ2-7	CASSSGSGQGSYEQYF	TGTGCCAGCAGTTCGGGTTCGGGACAGGGATCCTACGAGCAGTACTTC
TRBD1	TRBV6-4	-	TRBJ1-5	CASSDPIGQGRNQPQHF	TGTGCCAGCAGTGACCCAATCGGACAGGGGCGGAATCAGCCCCAGCATTTT
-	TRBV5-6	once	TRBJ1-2	CASSRLGRDYGYTF	TGTGCCAGCAGCCGACTAGGACGGGACTATGGCTACACCTTC
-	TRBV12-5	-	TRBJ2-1	CASAAGTWSSYNEQFF	TGTGCTAGTGCCGCCGGGACATGGAGCTCCTACAATGAGCAGTTCTTC
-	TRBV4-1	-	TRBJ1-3	CASSQDRDISGNTIYF	TGCGCCAGCAGCCAAGACAGGGATATCTCTGGAAACACCATATATTTT
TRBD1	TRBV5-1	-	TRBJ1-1	CASSKQGENTEAFF	TGCGCCAGCAGCAAGCAGGGGGAGAACACTGAAGCTTTCTTT
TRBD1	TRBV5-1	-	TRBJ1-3	CASSPGTAGNTIYF	TGCGCCAGCAGCCCGGGGACAGCTGGAAACACCATATATTTT
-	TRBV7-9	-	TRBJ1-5	CASSLGEVFQPQHF	TGTGCCAGCAGCTTAGGCGAGGTTTTTCAGCCCCAGCATTTT
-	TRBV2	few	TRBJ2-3	CASSEGLYTDTQYF	TGTGCCAGCAGTGAAGGGCTGTACACAGATACGCAGTATTTT
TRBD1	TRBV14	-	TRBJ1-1	CASSQIQGASTEAFF	TGTGCCAGCAGCCAAATACAGGGGGCATCGACTGAAGCTTTCTTT
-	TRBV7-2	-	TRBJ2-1	CASSSTWSSYNEQFF	TGTGCCAGCAGCTCGACCTGGAGCTCCTACAATGAGCAGTTCTTC
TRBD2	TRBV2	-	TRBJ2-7	CASSEVIGLGEQYF	TGTGCCAGCAGTGAGGTGATTGGACTAGGCGAGCAGTACTTC
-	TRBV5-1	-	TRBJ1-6	CASSLGEVNNSPLHF	TGCGCCAGCAGCTTAGGGGAGGTTAATAATTCACCCCTCCACTTT
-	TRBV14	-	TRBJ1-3	CASSPWSVSGNTIYF	TGTGCCAGCAGCCCCTGGTCAGTCTCTGGAAACACCATATATTTT
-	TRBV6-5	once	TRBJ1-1	CATGGEPMNTEAFF	TGTGCCACCGGCGGGGAGCCGATGAACACTGAAGCTTTCTTT
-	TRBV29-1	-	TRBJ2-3	CSVRGPGDTQYF	TGCAGCGTTCGGGGTCCCGGGGATACGCAGTATTTT
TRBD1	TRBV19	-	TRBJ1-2	CASSIVRGQGNGYTF	TGTGCCAGTAGTATAGTCCGGGGACAGGGGAATGGCTACACCTTC
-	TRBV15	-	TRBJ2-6	CATSRRGPSGANVLTF	TGTGCCACCAGCCGGAGGGGGCCCTCTGGGGCCAACGTCCTGACTTTC
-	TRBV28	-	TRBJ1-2	CASSSLPGARAYGYTF	TGTGCCAGCAGTTCCCTTCCTGGGGCCAGGGCCTATGGCTACACCTTC
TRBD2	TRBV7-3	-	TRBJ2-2	CASSSGLAVNTGELFF	TGTGCCAGCAGCTCGGGACTAGCGGTGAACACCGGGGAGCTGTTTTTT
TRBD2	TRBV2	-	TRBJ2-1	CASRDTSGRNEQFF	TGTGCCAGCAGAGACACTAGCGGGAGGAATGAGCAGTTCTTC
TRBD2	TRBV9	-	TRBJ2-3	CASSVGRTSGSTDTQYF	TGTGCCAGCAGCGTTGGCAGGACTAGCGGGAGCACAGATACGCAGTATTTT
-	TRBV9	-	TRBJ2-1	CASSVEVASYNEQFF	TGTGCCAGCAGCGTAGAGGTAGCTTCCTACAATGAGCAGTTCTTC
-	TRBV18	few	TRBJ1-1	CASSPRGNLMNTEAFF	TGTGCCAGCTCACCAAGAGGGAACCTCATGAACACTGAAGCTTTCTTT
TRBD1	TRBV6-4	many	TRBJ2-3	CASSEQGSTDTQYF	TGTGCCAGCAGTGAACAGGGGAGCACAGATACGCAGTATTTT
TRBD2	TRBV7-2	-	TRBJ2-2	CASSPEGLARGDQLFF	TGTGCCAGCAGCCCGGAGGGACTAGCGAGGGGGGACCAGCTGTTTTTT
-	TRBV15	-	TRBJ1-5	CATSSPGRGSNQPQHF	TGTGCCACCAGCAGTCCGGGACGGGGGAGCAATCAGCCCCAGCATTTT
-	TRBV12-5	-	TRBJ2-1	CASGLVPAGKGNEQFF	TGTGCTAGTGGTTTGGTGCCGGCGGGAAAGGGCAATGAGCAGTTCTTC
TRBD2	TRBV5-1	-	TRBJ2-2	CASSSKFTSGHTGELFF	TGCGCCAGCAGCTCGAAGTTCACTAGCGGACACACCGGGGAGCTGTTTTTT
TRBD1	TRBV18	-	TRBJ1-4	CASSAGQGNEKLFF	TGTGCCAGCTCGGCAGGACAGGGGAACGAAAAACTGTTTTTT
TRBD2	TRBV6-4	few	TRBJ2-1	CASSRLADDNEQFF	TGTGCCAGCAGTCGACTAGCGGACGACAATGAGCAGTTCTTC
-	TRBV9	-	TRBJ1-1	CASSVDARIQGNTEAFF	TGTGCCAGCAGCGTAGACGCCCGGATACAGGGGAACACTGAAGCTTTCTTT
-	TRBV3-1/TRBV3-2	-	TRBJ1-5	CASSQGQGNQPQHF	TGTGCCAGCAGCCAAGGGCAGGGAAATCAGCCCCAGCATTTT
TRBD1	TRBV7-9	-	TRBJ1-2	CASSTGQGQYGYTF	TGTGCCAGCAGCACGGGACAGGGACAATATGGCTACACCTTC
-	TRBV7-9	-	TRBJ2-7	CASSSVEQYF	TGTGCCAGCAGCTCCGTCGAGCAGTACTTC
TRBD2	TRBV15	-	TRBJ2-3	CATSRAPGLARTDTQYF	TGTGCCACCAGCAGAGCCCCGGGACTAGCTAGGACAGATACGCAGTATTTT
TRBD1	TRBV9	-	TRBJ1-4	CASSSQGDVGEKLFF	TGTGCCAGCAGCTCCCAGGGGGATGTGGGTGAAAAACTGTTTTTT
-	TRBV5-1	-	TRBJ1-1	CASSLARGIAEAFF	TGCGCCAGCAGCTTGGCCAGGGGAATAGCTGAAGCTTTCTTT
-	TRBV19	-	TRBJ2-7	CASSIAPGAYEQYF	TGTGCCAGTAGTATAGCTCCGGGGGCCTACGAGCAGTACTTC
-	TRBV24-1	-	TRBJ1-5	CATSGAGDAQPQHF	TGTGCCACCAGTGGGGCGGGGGACGCTCAGCCCCAGCATTTT
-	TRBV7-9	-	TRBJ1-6	CATGRQDLRSPLHF	TGTGCCACCGGCCGACAGGATCTTCGTTCACCCCTCCACTTT
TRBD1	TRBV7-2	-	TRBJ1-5	CASAEDRGNQPQHF	TGTGCCAGCGCCGAAGACAGGGGAAATCAGCCCCAGCATTTT
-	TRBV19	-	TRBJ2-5	CASSISGSGETQYF	TGTGCCAGTAGTATATCAGGGTCGGGAGAGACCCAGTACTTC
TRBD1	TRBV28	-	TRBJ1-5	CASSYGQGNSNQPQHF	TGTGCCAGCAGTTATGGACAGGGAAATAGCAATCAGCCCCAGCATTTT